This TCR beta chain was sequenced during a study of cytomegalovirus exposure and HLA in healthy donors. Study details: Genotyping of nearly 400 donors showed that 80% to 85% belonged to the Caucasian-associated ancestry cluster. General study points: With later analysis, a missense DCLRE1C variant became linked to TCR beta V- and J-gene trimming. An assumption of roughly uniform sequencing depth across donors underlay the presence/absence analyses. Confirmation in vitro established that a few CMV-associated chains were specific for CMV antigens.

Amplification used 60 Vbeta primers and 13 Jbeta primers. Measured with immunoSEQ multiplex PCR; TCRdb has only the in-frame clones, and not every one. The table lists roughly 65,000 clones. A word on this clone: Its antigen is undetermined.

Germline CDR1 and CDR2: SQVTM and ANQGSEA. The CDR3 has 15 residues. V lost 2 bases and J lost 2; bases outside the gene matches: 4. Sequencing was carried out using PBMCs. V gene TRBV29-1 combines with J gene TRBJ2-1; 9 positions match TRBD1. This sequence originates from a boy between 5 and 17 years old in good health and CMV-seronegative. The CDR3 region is CSVELDRGTYNEQFF. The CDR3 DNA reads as TGCAGCGTTGAATTAGACAGGGGGACCTACAATGAGCAGTTCTTC.